This passage covers 25 T cell receptor beta chains from one sample sequenced in a study of early T cells in non-severe SARS-CoV-2 infection. TCRdb fed the 5' RACE reads into MiXCR, producing one record per CDR3 protein. The table has 25,000 to 35,000 distinct CDR3 sequences, around 5% seen once; the top ten hold approximately 3.5%. The material sequenced was whole blood. The receptor source for this set is an adult who was a healthcare worker with PCR-confirmed SARS-CoV-2 infection or an uninfected control (not recorded which).

A note on this clonotype: This sequence may be a read error, since a much larger clone differs from it by one base. The rearrangement links TRBV4-2 to TRBJ2-7; the D is unclear. Germline V gene data show CDR1 as LGHNA and CDR2 as YNFKEQ. This CDR3 is 15 amino acids long. With 5 bases removed from V and 0 bases from J, the gap between germline ends came to 14 bases. In nucleotides, the CDR3 is TGTGCCAGCAGCTTAAGCACCGACGGCTCCTACGAGCAGTACTTC. It is translated as CASSLSTDGSYEQYF.

This clonotype has just a few counts. The gene calls are TRBV14 and TRBJ2-1; 11 nucleotides line up with TRBD2. Per the germline V gene, CDR1 is SGHDN and CDR2 is FVKESK. This CDR3 is built from 15 residues. After removal of 1 base from V and 7 bases from J, the junction contained 3 bases not matched to a gene. In nucleotides, the CDR3 is TGTGCCAGCAGCCAAGGGGGACTAGCGGTGAATGAGCAGTTCTTC. Protein sequence: CASSQGGLAVNEQFF. Drawing the rest from reference TRBV14 and TRBJ2-1, the complete variable domain is EAGVTQFPSHSVIEKGQTVTLRCDPISGHDNLYWYRRVMGKEIKFLLHFVKESKQDESGMPNNRFLAERTGGTYSTLKVQPAELEDSGVYFCASSQGGLAVNEQFFGPGTRLTVL.

This clonotype has only a few counts. The V call is TRBV5-1, the J call TRBJ2-5; D not certain. CDR1 is SGHRS, CDR2 YFSETQ, per germline. The V and J ends lost 0 bases and 0 bases respectively, with 3 bases between them. This CDR3 region has 13 residues. CDR3 residues: CASSLAYQETQYF. The DNA for the CDR3 is TGCGCCAGCAGCTTGGCCTACCAAGAGACCCAGTACTTC.

The rearrangement links TRBV12-3 or TRBV12-4 to TRBJ1-5; D is unclear. This CDR3 has 12 residues. Trimming pared 5 bases from V and 7 bases from J, leaving 9 bases between. The CDR3 sequence is CASSQDYQPQHF. The CDR3, as DNA: TGTGCCAGCAGTCAAGACTACCAGCCCCAGCATTTT.

This clonotype came up many times. The V gene is TRBV29-1, the J gene TRBJ2-7; D is undetermined. This CDR3 spans 12 amino acids. Germline CDR1 is SQVTM and CDR2 is ANQGSEA. V lost 0 bases to trimming and J lost 2 bases, with 5 bases between them. The CDR3, as DNA: TGCAGCGTTGAAGAGCAGGCCTACGAGCAGTACTTC. Residues: CSVEEQAYEQYF.

This clonotype was picked up many times. This rearrangement joins TRBV21-1 to TRBJ2-3. TRBV21-1 is classified as a pseudogene. The CDR3 runs 11 residues. For the CDR3, the DNA is TGTGCCCAAAACAAGCTGGATACGCAGTATTTT. This encodes CAQNKLDTQYF.

This clonotype was observed many times. The rearrangement joins TRBV7-8 to TRBJ2-1; D gene ambiguous. V lost 3 bases to trimming and J lost 6 bases, with 9 bases between them. The CDR3 covers 13 residues. CDR1 SGHVS and CDR2 FQNEAQ come from the germline V gene. The DNA of the CDR3 is TGTGCCAGCAGCTTCCAGAGTCCCAATGAGCAGTTCTTC. The encoded protein is CASSFQSPNEQFF.

To note about this clonotype: Given a much more abundant clone one base away, this may be a read error. The chain uses TRBV11-3 and TRBJ2-7; perhaps TRBD1 as D (6 bases). The CDR3 has 12 residues. CDR1 and CDR2 from the germline V gene are SGHNT and YENEEA. CDR3 residues: CASSKDSYGQYF. The CDR3 DNA reads as TGTGCCAGCAGCAAGGACAGCTACGGGCAGTACTTC.

This clonotype was counted at least ten times. The chain couples TRBV18 to TRBJ2-5; D not resolved. V was clipped by 1 base and J by 4 bases, with 10 bases between them. The CDR3 has 14 amino acids. Germline V CDR1 and CDR2: KGHSH, LQKENI. The CDR3 DNA follows: TGTGCCAGCTCACCACTTGCAGTCGGAGAGACCCAGTACTTC. Its protein product is CASSPLAVGETQYF.

This clonotype was counted ten times or more. This rearrangement joins TRBV6-5 to TRBJ2-2, with TRBD2 matching 11 bases. Per the germline V gene, CDR1 is MNHEY and CDR2 is SVGAGI. The CDR3 runs 17 residues. V lost 4 bases and J lost 3; bases outside the gene matches: 7. The CDR3 loop is CASSSFTSGGDTGELFF. DNA of the CDR3: TGTGCCAGCAGTTCCTTCACTAGCGGGGGAGACACCGGGGAGCTGTTTTTT.

This clonotype was seen repeatedly, ten times or more. The genes are TRBV4-1 and TRBJ2-1; possibly TRBD1 or TRBD2 for D (5 bases each). Germline values: CDR1 MGHRA, CDR2 YSYEKL. Trimming took off 1 base at V and 9 bases at J, with 13 bases between the two ends. The CDR3 consists of 14 residues. CDR3 loop: CASSQVINGAEQFF. CDR3 DNA: TGCGCCAGCAGCCAAGTCATCAACGGGGCTGAGCAGTTCTTC.

By share of the sample, this clonotype is medium-sized (0.01 to 0.1%). The chain uses TRBV28 and TRBJ1-2; unclear D gene. Trimming pared 2 bases from V and 14 bases from J, leaving 12 bases between. The CDR3 runs to 11 residues. Germline CDR1 is MDHEN and CDR2 is SYDVKM. CDR3 sequence reads: CASSLNLGRTF. The DNA for the CDR3 is TGTGCCAGCAGTTTAAATTTAGGCCGTACCTTC.

This clonotype was detected many times. V usage is TRBV29-1 and J usage is TRBJ2-5; possibly TRBD1 for D (5 bases). V lost 6 bases, J lost 2 bases, and 13 bases lay in between. The CDR3 totals 13 residues. Germline CDR1 and CDR2: SQVTM and ANQGSEA. The CDR3 coding sequence is TGCAGCGTGTTTGGGGCGGCTCAAGAGACCCAGTACTTC. Its protein product is CSVFGAAQETQYF.

This clonotype was counted at least ten times. This sequence joins TRBV6-4 and TRBJ2-1, with 8 bases lining up with TRBD1. CDR1 and CDR2 (germline): MRHNA, SNTAGT. The CDR3 has 18 residues. The ends lost 4 bases at V and 4 bases at J; junction bases unmatched: 15. The CDR3 DNA reads TGTGCCAGCAGTGTCAACCCGACAGGGGATTTGGCGTACAATGAGCAGTTCTTC. Protein sequence: CASSVNPTGDLAYNEQFF.

The table lists this clonotype with many counts. The rearrangement joins TRBV7-9 to TRBJ2-7; a possible D gene is TRBD1 (5 bases). Germline values: CDR1 SEHNR, CDR2 FQNEAQ (reference sequence). There are 15 residues in the CDR3. V lost 5 bases and J 1 base, leaving 15 bases between the germline ends. CDR3 region: CASSQLTASSYEQYF. DNA for the CDR3: TGTGCCAGCAGCCAGTTGACAGCGTCTTCCTACGAGCAGTACTTC.

This clonotype was seen only a few times. The chain combines TRBV5-1 with TRBJ2-3; the D gene is possibly TRBD2 (5 bases). V lost 4 bases to trimming and J lost 6 bases, with 18 bases between them. Germline V gene sequence: CDR1 SGHRS, CDR2 YFSETQ. The length of the CDR3 is 15 residues. CDR3 protein: CASSPDGEGRDTQYF. CDR3 bases: TGCGCCAGCAGCCCGGACGGGGAAGGCAGGGATACGCAGTATTTT.

This clonotype was recorded a few times. The chain links TRBV10-2 to TRBJ1-2; TRBD1 matches at 8 bases. The CDR3 is made up of 14 amino acids. The V gene end was trimmed by 2 bases and the J gene end by 8 bases; junction bases not matched to a gene: 7. Germline assignment: CDR1 WSHSY and CDR2 SAAADI. CDR3 in DNA: TGCGCCAGCAGTGAGCAGGGGGCGGCGAGGGGCTACACCTTC. Translation: CASSEQGAARGYTF.

This clonotype was counted many times. The chain joins TRBV9 to TRBJ2-7; TRBD2 agrees at 11 bases. V lost 3 bases to trimming and J lost 2 bases; unmatched junction nucleotides: 4. In germline, CDR1 is SGDLS, CDR2 YYNGEE. CDR3 length: 15 amino acids. The CDR3 coding sequence is TGTGCCAGCAGCGCCCTAGCGGGAGGACCCTACGAGCAGTACTTC. It yields the protein CASSALAGGPYEQYF. Full variable domain (rest looked up from reference TRBV9 and TRBJ2-7): DSGVTQTPKHLITATGQRVTLRCSPRSGDLSVYWYQQSLDQGLQFLIQYYNGEERAKGNILERFSAQQFPDLHSELNLSSLELGDSALYFCASSALAGGPYEQYFGPGTRLTVT.

This clonotype has at least ten counts. The chain has TRBV7-8 and TRBJ2-1, with D tentatively TRBD2 (6 bases). CDR1 and CDR2 from the germline V gene are SGHVS and FQNEAQ. Trimming shortened V by 2 bases and J by 8 bases, and 10 bases separated the two germline ends. CDR3 size: 13 residues. The CDR3 DNA follows: TGTGCCAGCAGCTTATCGGGAGAGGATGAGCAGTTCTTC. This gives the protein CASSLSGEDEQFF.

This clonotype was counted only a few times. This chain connects TRBV20-1 to TRBJ2-1; possibly TRBD2 for D (6 bases). The CDR3 has 14 residues. Germline V lookup: CDR1 DFQATT, CDR2 SNEGSKA (reference sequence). V lost 1 base to trimming and J lost 1 base, with 8 bases between them. CDR3 sequence: CSARARGSYNEQFF. CDR3 DNA: TGCAGTGCTAGAGCCCGGGGGTCCTACAATGAGCAGTTCTTC.

This clonotype was counted many times. V usage is TRBV7-2 and J usage is TRBJ2-2; D is perhaps TRBD1 (6 bases). Germline CDR1 and CDR2: SGHTA and FQGNSA. The CDR3 loop spans 15 amino acids. V lost 4 bases and J lost 7, with 16 bases in between. CDR3 in amino acids: CASSSEQGRSGELFF. DNA for the CDR3: TGTGCCAGCAGCTCAGAACAGGGAAGGAGCGGGGAGCTGTTTTTT.

This clonotype was seen at least ten times. V and J are TRBV5-4 and TRBJ2-6; D is ambiguous. The CDR3 is 16 residues long. Germline CDR1 SGHNT, CDR2 YYREEE (reference sequence). V lost 0 bases and J lost 0, with 7 bases in between. CDR3 amino acids: CASSLDRYSGANVLTF. DNA for the CDR3: TGTGCCAGCAGCTTGGACAGATACTCTGGGGCCAACGTCCTGACTTTC.

This clonotype was detected ten times or more. V is TRBV28 and J is TRBJ2-3; D gene uncertain. Trimming removed 1 base from V and 5 bases from J, with 10 bases in between. Looked up from germline, CDR1 is MDHEN and CDR2 is SYDVKM. The CDR3 runs 14 residues. CDR3 sequence: CASSLSRIRDTQYF. The CDR3 DNA reads as TGTGCCAGCAGTTTATCCCGTATACGAGATACGCAGTATTTT.

This clonotype occurred many times. The chain is built from TRBV19 and TRBJ2-7; D may be TRBD1 (6 bases). The CDR3 contains 15 residues. With 6 bases removed from V and 4 bases from J, the gap between germline ends came to 19 bases. Per germline, CDR1 LNHDA and CDR2 SQIVND (reference sequence). For the CDR3, the DNA is TGTGCCAGTAGCCCAGGGGCCGCCGGGACGTACGAGCAGTACTTC. Its protein is CASSPGAAGTYEQYF.

In this sample, this clonotype turned up many times. The chain combines TRBV11-2 with TRBJ2-7; 9 nucleotides match TRBD2. Germline lookup yields CDR1 SGHAT and CDR2 FQNNGV. Unmatched junction bases numbered 8, after V lost 0 bases and J lost 2 bases. This CDR3 is built from 17 residues. The CDR3 coding sequence is TGTGCCAGCAGCTTAGATCCCTTAGCGGGAGCGGCCTACGAGCAGTACTTC. Protein sequence: CASSLDPLAGAAYEQYF.